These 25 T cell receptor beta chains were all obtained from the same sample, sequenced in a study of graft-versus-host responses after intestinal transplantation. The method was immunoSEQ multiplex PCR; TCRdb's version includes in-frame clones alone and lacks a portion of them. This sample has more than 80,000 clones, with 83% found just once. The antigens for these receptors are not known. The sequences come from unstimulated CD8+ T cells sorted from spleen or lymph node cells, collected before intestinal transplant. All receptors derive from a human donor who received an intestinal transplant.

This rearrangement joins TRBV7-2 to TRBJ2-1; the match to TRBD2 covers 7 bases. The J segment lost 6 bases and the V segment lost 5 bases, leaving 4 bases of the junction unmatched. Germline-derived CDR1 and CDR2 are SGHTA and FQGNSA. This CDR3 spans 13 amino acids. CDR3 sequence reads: CASSPTSPNEQFF. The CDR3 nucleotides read TGTGCCAGCAGCCCGACTAGCCCCAATGAGCAGTTCTTC.

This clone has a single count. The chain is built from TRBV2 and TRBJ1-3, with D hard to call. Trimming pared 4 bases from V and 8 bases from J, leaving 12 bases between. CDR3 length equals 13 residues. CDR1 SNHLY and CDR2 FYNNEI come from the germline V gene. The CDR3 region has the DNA TGTGCCAGCAGTGGTATTCCCGGAGACACCATATATTTT. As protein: CASSGIPGDTIYF.

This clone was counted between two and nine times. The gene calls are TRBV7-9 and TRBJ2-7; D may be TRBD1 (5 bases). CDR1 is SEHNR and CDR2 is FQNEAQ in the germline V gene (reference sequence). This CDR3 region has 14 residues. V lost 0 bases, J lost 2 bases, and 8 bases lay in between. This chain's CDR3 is CASSLAGRAYEQYF. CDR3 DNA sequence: TGTGCCAGCAGCTTAGCGGGCAGGGCCTACGAGCAGTACTTC.

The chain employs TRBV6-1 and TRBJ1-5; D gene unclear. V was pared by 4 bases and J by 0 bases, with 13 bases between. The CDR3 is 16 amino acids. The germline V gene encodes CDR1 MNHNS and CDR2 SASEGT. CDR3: CASSAGQLGSNQPQHF. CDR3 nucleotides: TGTGCCAGCAGTGCCGGGCAATTGGGTAGCAATCAGCCCCAGCATTTT.

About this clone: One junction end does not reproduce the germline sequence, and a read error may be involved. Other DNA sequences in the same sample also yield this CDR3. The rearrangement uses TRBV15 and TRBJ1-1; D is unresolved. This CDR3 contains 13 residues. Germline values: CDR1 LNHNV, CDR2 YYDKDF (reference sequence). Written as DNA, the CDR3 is TGCGCCACCTCGTGGGGTTTGAACACTGAAGCTTTCTTT. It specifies CATSWGLNTEAFF.

CDR3 coding DNA: TGTGCCAGCCGGGACAGATTCTCCTACGAGCAGTACTTC. This encodes CASRDRFSYEQYF. This rearrangement joins TRBV6-6 to TRBJ2-7; 7 bases map to TRBD1. This CDR3 region has 13 residues. Germline V gives CDR1 MNHNY, CDR2 SVGAGI (reference sequence). With 8 bases clipped from V and 0 bases from J, the junction kept 4 bases outside the gene matches.

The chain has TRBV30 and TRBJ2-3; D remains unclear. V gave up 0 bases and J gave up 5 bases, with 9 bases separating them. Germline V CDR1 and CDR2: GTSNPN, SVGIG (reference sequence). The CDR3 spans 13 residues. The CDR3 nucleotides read TGTGCCTGGAGTGTAATATCGGGAGATACGCAGTATTTT. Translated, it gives CAWSVISGDTQYF.

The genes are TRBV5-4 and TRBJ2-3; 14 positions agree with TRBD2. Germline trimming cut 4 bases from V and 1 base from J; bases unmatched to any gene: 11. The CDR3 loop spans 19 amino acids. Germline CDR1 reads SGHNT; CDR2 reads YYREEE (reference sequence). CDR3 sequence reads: CASSGAWGLAGAGTDTQYF. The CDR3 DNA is TGTGCCAGCAGCGGGGCATGGGGACTAGCGGGAGCCGGCACAGATACGCAGTATTTT.

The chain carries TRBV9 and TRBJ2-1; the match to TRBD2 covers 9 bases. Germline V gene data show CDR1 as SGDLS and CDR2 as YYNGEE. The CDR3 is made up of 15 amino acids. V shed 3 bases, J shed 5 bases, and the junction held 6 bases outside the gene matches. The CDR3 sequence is CASSASGTSHNEQFF. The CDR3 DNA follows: TGTGCCAGCAGCGCGAGCGGGACTAGCCACAATGAGCAGTTCTTC.

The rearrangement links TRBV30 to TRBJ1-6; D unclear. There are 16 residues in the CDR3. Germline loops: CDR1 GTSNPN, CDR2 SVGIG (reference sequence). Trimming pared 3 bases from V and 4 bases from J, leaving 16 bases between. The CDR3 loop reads CAWRGDEGLYNSPLHF. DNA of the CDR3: TGTGCCTGGAGGGGAGACGAGGGCCTGTATAATTCACCCCTCCACTTT.

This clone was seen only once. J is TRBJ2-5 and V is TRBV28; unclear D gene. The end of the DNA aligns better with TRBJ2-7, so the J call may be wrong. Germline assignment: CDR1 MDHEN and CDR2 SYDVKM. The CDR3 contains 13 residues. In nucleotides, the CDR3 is TGTGCCATCCGACTGAAAGACTCCTACGAGCAGTACTTC. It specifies CAIRLKDSYEQYF.

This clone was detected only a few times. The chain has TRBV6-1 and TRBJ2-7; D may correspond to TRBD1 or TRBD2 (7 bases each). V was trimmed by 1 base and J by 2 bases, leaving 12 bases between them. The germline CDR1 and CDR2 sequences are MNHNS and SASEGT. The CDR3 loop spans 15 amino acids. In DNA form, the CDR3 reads TGTGCCAGCAGTGAAGGGGGAGGGGGCACCTACGAGCAGTACTTC. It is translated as CASSEGGGGTYEQYF.

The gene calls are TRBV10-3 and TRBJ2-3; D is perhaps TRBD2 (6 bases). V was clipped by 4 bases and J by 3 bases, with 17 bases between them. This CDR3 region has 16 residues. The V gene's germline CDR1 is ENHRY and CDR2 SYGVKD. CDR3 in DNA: TGTGCCATCAGTGGGGGACTCCCTGGTGGTACAGATACGCAGTATTTT. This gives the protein CAISGGLPGGTDTQYF.

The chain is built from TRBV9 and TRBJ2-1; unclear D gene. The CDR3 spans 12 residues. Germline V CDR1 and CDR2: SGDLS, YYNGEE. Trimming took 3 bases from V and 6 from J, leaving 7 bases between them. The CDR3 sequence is CASSATFNEQFF. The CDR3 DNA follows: TGTGCCAGCAGCGCCACATTCAATGAGCAGTTCTTC.

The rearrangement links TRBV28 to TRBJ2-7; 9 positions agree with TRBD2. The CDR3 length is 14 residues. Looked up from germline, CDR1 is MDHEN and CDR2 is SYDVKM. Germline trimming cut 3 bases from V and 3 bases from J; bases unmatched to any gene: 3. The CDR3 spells CASSFLAGDYEQYF. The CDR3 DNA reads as TGTGCCAGCAGTTTTTTAGCGGGAGACTACGAGCAGTACTTC.

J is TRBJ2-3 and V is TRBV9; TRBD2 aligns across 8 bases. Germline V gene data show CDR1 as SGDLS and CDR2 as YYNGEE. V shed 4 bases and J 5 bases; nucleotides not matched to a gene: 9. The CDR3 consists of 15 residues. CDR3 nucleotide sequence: TGTGCCAGCAGCCCAGCGGGAGTCGCTAGAGATACGCAGTATTTT. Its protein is CASSPAGVARDTQYF.

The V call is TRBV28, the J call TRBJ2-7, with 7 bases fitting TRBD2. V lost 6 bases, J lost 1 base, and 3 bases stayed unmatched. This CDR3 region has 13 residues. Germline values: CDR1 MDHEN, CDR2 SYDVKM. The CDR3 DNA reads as TGTGCCAGCAGGGATAGCGGGTCCTACGAGCAGTACTTC. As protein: CASRDSGSYEQYF.

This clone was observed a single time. In DNA form, the CDR3 reads TGTGCCAGCAGTTACGGCCTAGCAGTAGAGACCCAGTACTTC. The encoded protein is CASSYGLAVETQYF. This rearrangement joins TRBV6-5 to TRBJ2-5; D may be TRBD2 (5 bases). Germline lookup yields CDR1 MNHEY and CDR2 SVGAGI. This CDR3 is 14 amino acids long. V was shortened by 2 bases and J by 4 bases, with 11 bases between the two germline ends.

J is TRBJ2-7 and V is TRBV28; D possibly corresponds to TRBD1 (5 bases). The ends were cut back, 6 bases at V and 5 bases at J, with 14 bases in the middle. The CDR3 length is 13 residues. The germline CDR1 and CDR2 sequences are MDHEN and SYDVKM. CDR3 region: CASRLGVADEQYF. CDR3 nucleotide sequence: TGTGCCAGCAGGTTAGGGGTGGCGGACGAGCAGTACTTC.

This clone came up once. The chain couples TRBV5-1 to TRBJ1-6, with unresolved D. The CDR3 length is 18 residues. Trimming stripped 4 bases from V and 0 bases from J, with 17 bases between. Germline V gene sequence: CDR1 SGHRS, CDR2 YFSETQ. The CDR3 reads CASSPDGSQSSYNSPLHF. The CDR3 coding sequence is TGCGCCAGCAGCCCCGACGGTTCCCAAAGCTCCTATAATTCACCCCTCCACTTT.

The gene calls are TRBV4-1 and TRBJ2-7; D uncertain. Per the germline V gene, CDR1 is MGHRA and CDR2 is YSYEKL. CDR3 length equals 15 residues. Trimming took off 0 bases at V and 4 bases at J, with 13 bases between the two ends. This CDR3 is CASSQEEGRRYEQYF. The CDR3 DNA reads TGCGCCAGCAGCCAAGAGGAAGGTCGGCGGTACGAGCAGTACTTC.

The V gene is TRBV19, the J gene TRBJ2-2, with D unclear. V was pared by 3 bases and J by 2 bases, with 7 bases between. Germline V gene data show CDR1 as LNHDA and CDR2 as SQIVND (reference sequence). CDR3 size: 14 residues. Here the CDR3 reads CASSIGSNTGELFF. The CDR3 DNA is TGTGCCAGTAGTATTGGGTCTAACACCGGGGAGCTGTTTTTT.

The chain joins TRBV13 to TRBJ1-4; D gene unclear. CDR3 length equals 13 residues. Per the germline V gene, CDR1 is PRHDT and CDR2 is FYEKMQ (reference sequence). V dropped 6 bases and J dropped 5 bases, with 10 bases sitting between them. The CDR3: CASSQYRNEKLFF. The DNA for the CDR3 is TGTGCCAGCAGTCAATATAGGAATGAAAAACTGTTTTTT. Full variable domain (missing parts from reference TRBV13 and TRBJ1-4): AAGVIQSPRHLIKEKRETATLKCYPIPRHDTVYWYQQGPGQDPQFLISFYEKMQSDKGSIPDRFSAQQFSDYHSELNMSSLELGDSALYFCASSQYRNEKLFFGSGTQLSVL.

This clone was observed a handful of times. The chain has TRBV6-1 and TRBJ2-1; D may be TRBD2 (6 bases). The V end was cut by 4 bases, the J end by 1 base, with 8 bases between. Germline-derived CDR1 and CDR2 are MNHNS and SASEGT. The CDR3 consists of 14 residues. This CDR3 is CASSGRGSYNEQFF. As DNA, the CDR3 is TGTGCCAGCAGTGGGAGGGGATCCTACAATGAGCAGTTCTTC.

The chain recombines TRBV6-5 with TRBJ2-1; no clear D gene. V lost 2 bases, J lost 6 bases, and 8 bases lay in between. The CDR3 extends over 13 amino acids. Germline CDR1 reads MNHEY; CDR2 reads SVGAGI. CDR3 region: CASSYRGVNEQFF. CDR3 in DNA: TGTGCCAGCAGTTACCGTGGGGTCAATGAGCAGTTCTTC.